This record concerns one T cell receptor beta chain sequence. This specimen belongs to a study of blood T cell repertoires in COVID-19. TCRdb keeps only in-frame clones here, not all; method: immunoSEQ multiplex PCR. Of around 100,000 clones in the sample, about 90% were seen once. The CDR3 totals 19 residues. The trim removed 3 bases at V and 6 bases at J, leaving 20 bases unmatched. The V gene's germline CDR1 is SGHVS and CDR2 FNYEAQ. In Seattle, patients joined the study during active infection and were tracked longitudinally. This TCR derives from a man aged 18 to 35 with COVID-19, enrolled during active disease. Specimen: peripheral blood. The chain couples TRBV7-6 to TRBJ2-1, with 7 bases aligning to TRBD2. This CDR3 is CASSLGLGRRLAAGNEQFF. In DNA form, the CDR3 reads TGTGCCAGCAGCTTGGGTCTAGGTCGCAGACTAGCTGCTGGCAATGAGCAGTTCTTC.